This TCR beta chain originates from a study of identical twins' blood T cells. To note about this clonotype: Its target is unknown.

The study, taken as a whole, reports: Top TCRbeta clonotypes were shared more with twin than unrelated donors.

The length of the CDR3 is 14 residues. Germline V gene data show CDR1 as SGHVS and CDR2 as FNYEAQ. With 7 bases removed from V and 1 base from J, the gap between germline ends came to 13 bases. TCRdb analysed the 5' RACE reads with MiXCR anew, one entry per CDR3 protein. The repertoire includes 400,000 or so distinct CDR3 sequences, about 28% of them detected once, and approximately 6.6% sits in the top ten. Sequencing input: PBMCs. The chain employs TRBV7-6 and TRBJ1-1; the D is unclear. This TCR was recovered from a woman aged 18 to 55 in good health. CDR3 residues: CASTYTAGNTEAFF. As DNA, the CDR3 is TGTGCCAGCACCTACACGGCAGGGAACACTGAAGCTTTCTTT. Supplemented by reference TRBV7-6 and TRBJ1-1, the full variable domain reads GAGVSQSPRYKVTKRGQDVALRCDPISGHVSLYWYRQALGQGPEFLTYFNYEAQQDKSGLPNDRFSAERPEGSISTLTIQRTEQRDSAMYRCASTYTAGNTEAFFGQGTRLTVV.